This TCR beta chain was recorded in a study of T cell repertoires in ileal Crohn's disease. For the study at large: Every patient was operated on for stricturing (roughly 60%) or penetrating (about 39%) complications.

Germline V lookup: CDR1 MGHDK, CDR2 SYGVNS. V trimming: 6 bases; J trimming: 5 bases; junction bases outside the gene matches: 8. The length of the CDR3 is 15 residues. The repertoire was sequenced with immunoSEQ multiplex PCR; TCRdb's copy has only in-frame clones and lacks some. Among approximately 4,700 clones listed, 70% to 85% were seen once. The chain uses TRBV25-1 and TRBJ2-2; 8 bases match TRBD1. Source material: ileal tissue. The TCR comes from an adult with Crohn's disease. The CDR3 DNA sequence: TGTGCCAGCAGCCCAAGGACAGGGAATACCGGGGAGCTGTTTTTT. It is translated as CASSPRTGNTGELFF.